The T cell receptor beta chain under discussion was sequenced for a study of T cells in Graves' hyperthyroidism and ophthalmopathy. Lactation, pregnancy, other autoimmune disease or uncontrolled infection led to exclusion of patients. In its sample, this clonotype was seen a few times. Its antigen remains unknown. Amplified regions were TCR beta CDR3 sequences from RNA transcripts. HTBI primers drove first-round RT-PCR of the TCR CDR3. TCRdb itself ran the multiplex PCR reads through MiXCR, one entry per CDR3 protein. Of fewer than 900,000 distinct CDR3 sequences detected, around 15% appear once; the ten largest clones hold approximately 8%. The CDR3 has 18 residues. The germline V gene encodes CDR1 MNHEY and CDR2 SMNVEV (reference sequence). V was trimmed by 5 bases and J by 0 bases, leaving 19 bases between them. Study-level points and caveats: Median prediction lead before ophthalmopathy onset was about 6.7 months with the model. Ophthalmopathy was separated from stable hyperthyroidism by a 13 V-J model. Blood also held most thyroid clonotypes expanded beyond 0.001.

The gene calls are TRBV27 and TRBJ2-2; D may be TRBD1 or TRBD2 (6 bases each). Sequencing was carried out using blood. This TCR was recovered from a young man with Graves' hyperthyroidism. The CDR3 loop is CASSPWLADSSNTGELFF. CDR3 DNA: TGTGCCAGCAGTCCTTGGTTAGCGGACAGTTCGAACACCGGGGAGCTGTTTTTT.